The clone carrying this T cell receptor (beta chain) showed up many times. The authors produced TCR alpha and TCR beta cDNA libraries with sample barcodes and UMIs by 5'RACE using constant-segment primers. MiXCR was run by TCRdb on the 5' RACE reads, yielding one entry per CDR3 protein. The sample yields about 430,000 distinct CDR3 sequences, 20% to 25% seen once. This entry is derived from a study of T-cell memory formation after mild COVID-19. Source material: PBMCs or a T cell subset sorted from them (not recorded which). This TCR was sampled from an adult woman who had mild COVID-19 (a few samples of this study predate the infection). Cell type and time point are not known.

The CDR3 DNA sequence: TGTGCCAGCAGCTTAGCTGGGACCTACGAGCAGTACTTC. Translated: CASSLAGTYEQYF. The V and J genes are TRBV7-9 and TRBJ2-7; D remains unclear. V lost 0 bases and J lost 2, with 5 bases in between. Germline V lookup: CDR1 SEHNR, CDR2 FQNEAQ (reference sequence). The CDR3 is 13 amino acids. The variable domain in full, completed from reference TRBV7-9 and TRBJ2-7, reads DTGVSQNPRHKITKRGQNVTFRCDPISEHNRLYWYRQTLGQGPEFLTYFQNEAQLEKSRLLSDRFSAERPKGSFSTLEIQRTEQGDSAMYLCASSLAGTYEQYFGPGTRLTVT.